The next 27 T cell receptor beta chains were all read from a single sample in a study of blood T cell repertoires in COVID-19. Clones were read by immunoSEQ multiplex PCR, and TCRdb kept only the in-frame ones, dropping some. The table shows fewer than 250,000 clones, with 70% to 80% occurring only once. The sequencing input was peripheral blood. The receptors were gathered from a woman in her 50s with acute or convalescent COVID-19.

CDR3 sequence: CASSLGLAGSYEQYF. The CDR3 DNA is TGTGCCAGCAGCTTGGGACTAGCGGGTAGCTACGAGCAGTACTTC. The rearrangement uses TRBV7-2 and TRBJ2-7; 12 positions match TRBD2. Germline CDR1 reads SGHTA; CDR2 reads FQGNSA. Trimming removed 3 bases from V and 3 bases from J; junction bases left unmatched: 3. The CDR3 runs 15 residues.

This chain's CDR3 is CASSWTGGASHYGYTF. CDR3 DNA: TGTGCCAGTAGCTGGACAGGGGGCGCGTCCCACTATGGCTACACCTTC. The rearrangement joins TRBV19 to TRBJ1-2; TRBD1 matches 11 bases. This CDR3 contains 16 residues. Per germline, CDR1 LNHDA and CDR2 SQIVND (reference sequence). Trimming took 6 bases from V and 3 from J; bases not matched to a gene: 9.

This clone was counted a single time. V and J are TRBV6-1 and TRBJ2-6; perhaps TRBD1 as D (5 bases). V lost 6 bases to trimming and J lost 0 bases, with 12 bases between them. Germline lookup yields CDR1 MNHNS and CDR2 SASEGT. The CDR3 totals 16 residues. As DNA, the CDR3 is TGTGCCAGCAGAGAAATCAGGGCCTCTGGGGCCAACGTCCTGACTTTC. This sequence encodes CASREIRASGANVLTF.

A word on this clone: Sequence at one end of the junction differs from germline and may be a read error. The V call is TRBV7-7, the J call TRBJ2-7, with D possibly matching TRBD1 (6 bases). Germline assignment: CDR1 SSHAT and CDR2 FNYEAQ (reference sequence). The CDR3 runs 14 residues. Here the CDR3 reads CASSPEGHLYEQYF. The CDR3 nucleotides read TGTGCTAGCAGCCCCGAGGGACACCTCTACGAGCAGTACTTC.

The chain employs TRBV18 and TRBJ1-2, with D possibly matching TRBD1 (6 bases). Looked up from germline, CDR1 is KGHSH and CDR2 is LQKENI. Trimming removed 5 bases from V and 14 bases from J, with 18 bases in between. CDR3 length: 12 residues. The CDR3 loop is CASSLASGVRTF. The CDR3 bases are TGTGCCAGCTCATTGGCCTCAGGGGTGCGAACCTTC. Drawing the rest from reference TRBV18 and TRBJ1-2, the complete variable domain is NAGVMQNPRHLVRRRGQEARLRCSPMKGHSHVYWYRQLPEEGLKFMVYLQKENIIDESGMPKERFSAEFPKEGPSILRIQQVVRGDSAAYFCASSLASGVRTFGSGTRLTVV.

V is TRBV6-5 and J is TRBJ1-2; D might be TRBD1 (6 bases). This CDR3 has 14 amino acids. Trimming shortened V by 0 bases and J by 8 bases, and 13 bases separated the two germline ends. In germline, CDR1 is MNHEY, CDR2 SVGAGI. Here the CDR3 DNA reads TGTGCCAGCAGTTACTCGGGGGGGCGTTGGGGCTACACCTTC. Amino acid sequence: CASSYSGGRWGYTF.

The V call is TRBV6-5, the J call TRBJ2-2; D not resolved. The length of the CDR3 is 12 residues. Trimming pared 2 bases from V and 12 bases from J, leaving 10 bases between. From germline, CDR1 is MNHEY and CDR2 SVGAGI. The CDR3 DNA follows: TGTGCCAGCAGTTACCCCAATGCGAAGCTGTTTTTT. Residues: CASSYPNAKLFF.

The rearrangement uses TRBV7-9 and TRBJ2-7; TRBD1 matches at 7 bases. The junction had 7 bases not matched to a gene; V was cut back by 5 bases and J by 3 bases. The CDR3 consists of 14 residues. Germline values: CDR1 SEHNR, CDR2 FQNEAQ (reference sequence). CDR3 in amino acids: CASSRQGLGYEQYF. CDR3 DNA sequence: TGTGCCAGCAGCAGACAGGGTTTGGGCTACGAGCAGTACTTC.

The chain couples TRBV30 to TRBJ2-7; TRBD2 matches 10 bases. V lost 4 bases, J lost 3 bases, and 0 bases stayed unmatched. Per germline, CDR1 GTSNPN and CDR2 SVGIG (reference sequence). This CDR3 spans 12 amino acids. The CDR3 nucleotides are TGTGCCTGGACTAGCGGGAGCTACGAGCAGTACTTC. Translation: CAWTSGSYEQYF.

The chain has TRBV6-5 and TRBJ2-7; 8 nucleotides match TRBD1. The J segment lost 6 bases and the V segment lost 4 bases, leaving 11 bases of the junction unmatched. CDR1 is MNHEY and CDR2 is SVGAGI in the germline V gene. The CDR3 covers 15 residues. This CDR3 reads CASSSPGQGHGEQYF. The DNA of the CDR3 is TGTGCCAGCAGTTCCCCCGGACAGGGTCACGGCGAGCAGTACTTC.

J is TRBJ2-7 and V is TRBV2, with 11 bases identical to TRBD1. The germline CDR1 and CDR2 sequences are SNHLY and FYNNEI. The CDR3 covers 15 residues. With V trimmed by 5 bases and J by 4 bases, 7 bases remained unmatched. The CDR3: CASSRRTGGWYEQYF. DNA for the CDR3: TGTGCCAGCAGTCGACGGACAGGGGGCTGGTACGAGCAGTACTTC.

The chain uses TRBV2 and TRBJ2-5; D might be TRBD1 (5 bases). Germline-derived CDR1 and CDR2 are SNHLY and FYNNEI. CDR3 size: 15 residues. V shed 4 bases and J shed 2 bases, with 14 bases lying between them. CDR3 amino acids: CASSGGVGRQETQYF. Written as DNA, the CDR3 is TGTGCCAGCAGTGGGGGCGTGGGGCGACAAGAGACCCAGTACTTC.

The chain links TRBV27 to TRBJ2-2; 8 bases match TRBD1. The CDR3 is made up of 20 amino acids. V was pared by 9 bases and J by 0 bases, with 21 bases of the junction left unmatched. CDR1 and CDR2 from the germline V gene are MNHEY and SMNVEV (reference sequence). CDR3 DNA: TGTGCCAGTCAGCCTGACAGGGGCGATTTCCTTTTCGCGAACACCGGGGAGCTGTTTTTT. It codes for CASQPDRGDFLFANTGELFF.

This clone has only a few counts. This sequence joins TRBV30 and TRBJ2-7; D is unclear. Germline CDR1 and CDR2: GTSNPN and SVGIG (reference sequence). V shed 5 bases and J shed 6 bases, with 11 bases lying between them. The CDR3 runs 11 residues. The CDR3 spells CAWGSRGEQYF. In DNA, the CDR3 is TGTGCCTGGGGCTCTCGCGGCGAGCAGTACTTC. Combining the CDR3 with reference TRBV30 and TRBJ2-7 gives the whole variable domain SQTIHQWPATLVQPVGSPLSLECTVEGTSNPNLYWYRQAAGRGLQLLFYSVGIGQISSEVPQNLSASRPQDRQFILSSKKLLLSDSGFYLCAWGSRGEQYFGPGTRLTVT.

The chain couples TRBV18 to TRBJ2-7, with 11 bases matching TRBD2. J lost 3 bases, V lost 3 bases, and 7 bases had no gene match. This CDR3 spans 16 amino acids. Per the germline V gene, CDR1 is KGHSH and CDR2 is LQKENI. This chain's CDR3 is CASSPGASGGLYEQYF. The DNA for the CDR3 is TGTGCCAGCTCACCGGGAGCTAGCGGGGGGCTCTACGAGCAGTACTTC.

The chain uses TRBV9 and TRBJ2-3; 13 positions agree with TRBD2. With 0 bases clipped from V and 5 bases from J, the junction kept 3 bases outside the gene matches. CDR3 length equals 16 residues. Germline CDR1 SGDLS, CDR2 YYNGEE. The CDR3 sequence is CASSVAGLAGVDTQYF. Here the CDR3 DNA reads TGTGCCAGCAGCGTAGCTGGACTAGCGGGAGTAGATACGCAGTATTTT. The entire variable domain, with the rest obtained from reference TRBV9 and TRBJ2-3, is as follows: DSGVTQTPKHLITATGQRVTLRCSPRSGDLSVYWYQQSLDQGLQFLIQYYNGEERAKGNILERFSAQQFPDLHSELNLSSLELGDSALYFCASSVAGLAGVDTQYFGPGTRLTVL.

This clone showed up many times. The chain links TRBV24-1 to TRBJ1-1; no reliable D call. CDR1 is KGHDR, CDR2 SFDVKD, per germline. V was shortened by 9 bases and J by 5 bases, with 15 bases between the two germline ends. The CDR3 consists of 13 residues. This CDR3 is CATGGGRATEAFF. The CDR3 DNA reads as TGTGCCACCGGTGGTGGGAGGGCGACTGAAGCTTTCTTT.

The gene calls are TRBV24-1 and TRBJ1-2; D is possibly TRBD1 (5 bases). CDR1 and CDR2 from the germline V gene are KGHDR and SFDVKD. V dropped 3 bases and J dropped 6 bases, with 10 bases sitting between them. The CDR3 has 13 amino acids. The CDR3 DNA reads TGTGCCACCAGTGATCGCGGGACGCATGGCTACACCTTC. It translates to CATSDRGTHGYTF.

This clone came up many times. This same CDR3 is encoded by further DNA sequences in the sample. The rearrangement uses TRBV5-1 and TRBJ2-3; TRBD2 might be the D (7 bases). The V gene's germline CDR1 is SGHRS and CDR2 YFSETQ. The CDR3 is made up of 15 amino acids. Deletions cut 10 bases from V and 5 bases from J, with 23 bases between. The CDR3 DNA sequence: TGCGCCTCCGGAGGGGAGGGGGGGCCCGGAGATACGCAGTATTTT. It encodes CASGGEGGPGDTQYF.

This chain joins TRBV10-2 and TRBJ1-4, with a tentative D call TRBD1 (5 bases). The CDR3 contains 15 residues. Germline V gives CDR1 WSHSY, CDR2 SAAADI. The germline V and J ends were trimmed by 2 bases and 6 bases, with 13 bases remaining between them. CDR3 amino acids: CASSETRFRDEKLFF. In DNA form, the CDR3 reads TGCGCCAGCAGTGAGACCAGGTTCAGGGATGAAAAACTGTTTTTT.

This chain joins TRBV6-5 and TRBJ1-2, with no clear D. V was clipped by 2 bases and J by 3 bases, with 10 bases between them. The CDR3 covers 14 residues. CDR1 MNHEY and CDR2 SVGAGI come from the germline V gene. CDR3 region: CASSYGPRDYGYTF. As DNA, the CDR3 is TGTGCCAGCAGTTACGGGCCGCGCGACTATGGCTACACCTTC.

In DNA form, the CDR3 reads TGTGCCAGTAGTATAGCCGGACTTTATAATTCACCCCTCCACTTT. This gives the protein CASSIAGLYNSPLHF. The chain joins TRBV19 to TRBJ1-6; D is unresolved. Trimming pared 1 base from V and 4 bases from J, leaving 8 bases between. This CDR3 spans 15 amino acids. Germline assignment: CDR1 LNHDA and CDR2 SQIVND (reference sequence).

The CDR3 DNA is TGCAGCGTCGGGACTAGCGTTAACACAGATACGCAGTATTTT. Residues: CSVGTSVNTDTQYF. V usage is TRBV29-1 and J usage is TRBJ2-3; 10 bases are shared with TRBD2. The V and J ends lost 6 bases and 2 bases, in that order; junction bases with no gene match: 5. The CDR3 has 14 residues. Per the germline V gene, CDR1 is SQVTM and CDR2 is ANQGSEA.

The chain recombines TRBV24-1 with TRBJ2-7, with D tentatively TRBD1 (6 bases). Trimming took off 9 bases at V and 1 base at J, with 9 bases between the two ends. This CDR3 comprises 12 residues. Germline CDR1 reads KGHDR; CDR2 reads SFDVKD. The CDR3 nucleotides are TGTGCCACCTCCCAGGGGTCCTACGAGCAGTACTTC. Translating gives CATSQGSYEQYF.

This clone was seen only a few times. The chain carries TRBV19 and TRBJ1-1, with a tentative D call TRBD1 (5 bases). Germline values: CDR1 LNHDA, CDR2 SQIVND (reference sequence). The CDR3 runs 15 residues. Trimming took off 9 bases at V and 0 bases at J, with 17 bases between the two ends. The CDR3 is CASLRTRDMNTEAFF. CDR3 sequence (DNA): TGTGCCAGCCTTAGGACACGAGACATGAACACTGAAGCTTTCTTT. Using reference TRBV19 and TRBJ1-1 for the parts outside the CDR3, the full variable domain is DGGITQSPKYLFRKEGQNVTLSCEQNLNHDAMYWYRQDPGQGLRLIYYSQIVNDFQKGDIAEGYSVSREKKESFPLTVTSAQKNPTAFYLCASLRTRDMNTEAFFGQGTRLTVV.

The sample holds a few counts of this clone. The chain couples TRBV14 to TRBJ1-6, with unresolved D. The germline CDR1 and CDR2 sequences are SGHDN and FVKESK. This CDR3 has 15 amino acids. Trimming took 4 bases from V and 2 from J, leaving 9 bases between them. CDR3 sequence: CASSPPGTYNSPLHF. CDR3 bases: TGTGCCAGCAGCCCCCCGGGGACCTATAATTCACCCCTCCACTTT.

V is TRBV3-1 (or the pseudogene TRBV3-2) and J is TRBJ1-4; no definite D call. CDR3 length: 13 amino acids. V was trimmed by 2 bases and J by 8 bases, leaving 9 bases between them. CDR1 LGHDT and CDR2 YNNKEL come from the germline V gene (reference sequence). As DNA, the CDR3 is TGTGCCAGCAGCCAAACGGTGGAGGAAAAACTGTTTTTT. Translated: CASSQTVEEKLFF.